This T cell receptor (beta chain) was found in a study of T cell repertoires in cytomegalovirus infection. Whole-study context: Well-studied HLA-B-restricted epitopes and recently identified HLA-C-restricted epitopes of CMV were both used in the study. From public TCR beta signatures came an indication of both CMV infection and matching HLA type.

One entry per CDR3 protein, called by TCRdb with MiXCR from the reads. In the table there are 100,000 to 150,000 distinct CDR3 sequences, more than 30% of which are singletons. Germline V lookup: CDR1 KGHSH, CDR2 LQKENI. The CDR3 covers 15 residues. Deletions cut 5 bases from V and 0 bases from J, with 11 bases between. Note on this clonotype: The target antigen is unknown.

The starting material was CD8+ T cells from cultured PBMCs, obtained from culture after CMV antigen stimulation. The J gene is TRBJ2-1, the V gene TRBV18, with a possible D match to TRBD1 (6 bases). This TCR came from a human donor in good health (CMV status not recorded). Some clones in this sample may be carry-over from other donors' samples. For the CDR3, the DNA is TGTGCCAGCTCAGCTCAGGGGAGCTCCTACAATGAGCAGTTCTTC. This gives the protein CASSAQGSSYNEQFF.